The T cell receptor (beta chain) under discussion was sequenced for a study of spatial heterogeneity in lung cancer. Study-wide background: Detection of beta-chain sequences consistently exceeded that of alpha-chain sequences. The library had UMIs, and each TCR and UMI pair averaged more than ten raw reads.

There are many counts of this clonotype. The time point was: blood at routine non-recurrence follow-up after resection. The input material, whole RNA from tumor, nontumor lung or frozen PBMC, was sequenced unsorted. Each CDR3 protein gets one entry after TCRdb re-called the 5' RACE reads with MiXCR. The sample yields about 27,000 distinct CDR3 sequences, about 5.2% seen once. V lost 6 bases to trimming and J lost 7 bases; unmatched junction nucleotides: 11. CDR1 and CDR2 from the germline V gene are MDHEN and SYDVKM. The CDR3 is made up of 15 amino acids. The sample was PBMCs, taken at follow-up. The clonotype was recovered from a female donor with early-stage non-small cell lung cancer. V is TRBV28 and J is TRBJ1-5, with TRBD1 identical over 8 bases. CDR3 residues: CASSPTGQGRQPQHF. The DNA for the CDR3 is TGTGCCAGCAGCCCAACTGGACAGGGACGGCAGCCCCAGCATTTT.